Shown below are 12 T cell receptor beta chains from a single sample sequenced in a study of OX40 agonist ivuxolimab in advanced cancers. The data were produced by immunoSEQ multiplex PCR, yet TCRdb's version contains in-frame clones alone and is incomplete. The repertoire holds about 28,000 clones, roughly 84% seen once, with about 16% in the top ten. The material sequenced was CD4+ or CD8+ T cells sorted from blood, taken in a trial of the OX40 agonist ivuxolimab. The receptors shown here come from an adult with an advanced solid tumor such as melanoma, head and neck, liver or kidney cancer.

J is TRBJ1-1 and V is TRBV5-8, with D perhaps matching TRBD1 (5 bases). Germline V lookup: CDR1 SGHTS, CDR2 YDEGEE. The V and J ends lost 5 bases and 1 base respectively, with 15 bases between them. The CDR3 has 15 residues. CDR3 sequence: CASSQDSTWNTEAFF. Written as DNA, the CDR3 is TGTGCCAGCAGTCAAGACAGTACCTGGAACACTGAAGCTTTCTTT. The whole variable domain, filled in from reference TRBV5-8 and TRBJ1-1, reads EAGVTQSPTHLIKTRGQQATLRCSPISGHTSVYWYQQALGLGLQFLLWYDEGEERNRGNFPPRFSGRQFPNYSSELNVNALELEDSALYLCASSQDSTWNTEAFFGQGTRLTVV.

This clone was observed a handful of times. CDR3 region: CASSPQGVLGAEAFF. The CDR3 coding sequence is TGTGCCAGCAGCCCCCAGGGTGTCCTAGGTGCTGAAGCTTTCTTT. The chain carries TRBV7-6 and TRBJ1-1; weak D call: TRBD1 (5 bases). V gave up 5 bases and J gave up 6 bases, with 19 bases separating them. Germline CDR1 SGHVS, CDR2 FNYEAQ. The CDR3 spans 15 residues.

The chain uses TRBV13 and TRBJ1-1; D call uncertain. The CDR3 has 14 amino acids. V lost 7 bases, J lost 1 base, and 13 bases lay in between. CDR1 and CDR2 (germline): PRHDT, FYEKMQ (reference sequence). DNA for the CDR3: TGTGCCAGCACCCCCCGGGGTCGGAACACTGAAGCTTTCTTT. This translates into CASTPRGRNTEAFF. Drawing the rest from reference TRBV13 and TRBJ1-1, the complete variable domain is AAGVIQSPRHLIKEKRETATLKCYPIPRHDTVYWYQQGPGQDPQFLISFYEKMQSDKGSIPDRFSAQQFSDYHSELNMSSLELGDSALYFCASTPRGRNTEAFFGQGTRLTVV.

The chain joins TRBV15 to TRBJ2-7; possible D gene TRBD1, 7 bases. The CDR3 totals 14 residues. Per germline, CDR1 LNHNV and CDR2 YYDKDF (reference sequence). V dropped 5 bases and J dropped 10 bases, with 21 bases sitting between them. CDR3 sequence: CATSDRRGQDYQYF. The CDR3 nucleotides are TGTGCCACCAGCGACCGGCGCGGACAGGACTACCAGTACTTC.

CDR3 sequence (DNA): TGTGCCAGCTCACCGGGAAGCGGGATTGGCTACGAGCAGTACTTC. Amino acid sequence: CASSPGSGIGYEQYF. The rearrangement uses TRBV18 and TRBJ2-7; 7 nucleotides agree with TRBD2. CDR3 length: 15 residues. Germline V gene lookup returns CDR1 KGHSH and CDR2 LQKENI. The J segment lost 3 bases and the V segment lost 3 bases, leaving 8 bases of the junction unmatched.

This clone was counted a few times. This sequence joins TRBV10-2 and TRBJ1-5; the D is unclear. The germline CDR1 and CDR2 sequences are WSHSY and SAAADI. V was pared by 8 bases and J by 0 bases, with 8 bases between. The length of the CDR3 is 13 residues. The CDR3 spells CASGTVSNQPQHF. The CDR3 DNA reads TGCGCCAGCGGAACAGTTAGCAATCAGCCCCAGCATTTT.

The chain employs TRBV7-9 and TRBJ2-3; D not resolved. The germline V gene has CDR1 SEHNR and CDR2 FQNEAQ (reference sequence). V dropped 0 bases and J dropped 4 bases, with 14 bases sitting between them. The CDR3 consists of 16 residues. CDR3 sequence reads: CASSLAAAGRPDTQYF. In DNA, the CDR3 is TGTGCCAGCAGCTTAGCGGCGGCAGGACGCCCAGATACGCAGTATTTT.

This clone showed up just once. The rearrangement uses TRBV28 and TRBJ2-3; no clear D. The CDR3 loop spans 14 amino acids. Germline lookup yields CDR1 MDHEN and CDR2 SYDVKM. Trimming stripped 6 bases from V and 1 base from J, with 11 bases between. CDR3 nucleotides: TGTGCCAGCAGGCCAGGCGGCGGCACAGATACGCAGTATTTT. The encoded protein is CASRPGGGTDTQYF.

This clone was seen a handful of times. The chain links TRBV19 to TRBJ2-2; D perhaps matches TRBD2 (6 bases). CDR1 LNHDA and CDR2 SQIVND come from the germline V gene (reference sequence). The V end was cut by 7 bases, the J end by 5 bases, with 8 bases between. The CDR3 runs to 12 residues. The CDR3 loop is CASTAGTGELFF. The CDR3 DNA is TGTGCCAGTACGGCGGGGACCGGGGAGCTGTTTTTT.

This sequence joins TRBV11-2 and TRBJ2-1; no firm D call. The CDR3 totals 14 residues. Per the germline V gene, CDR1 is SGHAT and CDR2 is FQNNGV. V lost 5 bases, J lost 9 bases, and 17 bases lay in between. The CDR3 nucleotides are TGTGCCAGCAGCGCGCCTGAAGGGAAGGGTGAGCAGTTCTTC. Translated: CASSAPEGKGEQFF.

The chain recombines TRBV4-1 with TRBJ2-7; tentatively, D is TRBD2 (5 bases). There are 16 residues in the CDR3. Germline V gives CDR1 MGHRA, CDR2 YSYEKL. V was shortened by 1 base and J by 0 bases, with 13 bases between the two germline ends. The chain's CDR3 is CASSQGARDLSYEQYF. CDR3 coding DNA: TGCGCCAGCAGCCAAGGTGCCCGGGATCTCTCCTACGAGCAGTACTTC.

The chain recombines TRBV2 with TRBJ2-2; 9 bases agree with TRBD2. With 8 bases clipped from V and 3 bases from J, the junction kept 4 bases outside the gene matches. The CDR3 has 14 amino acids. Germline CDR1 and CDR2: SNHLY and FYNNEI. As DNA, the CDR3 is TGTGCCAGCGCCAGACTAGCGGACACCGGGGAGCTGTTTTTT. Amino acids: CASARLADTGELFF.